Each of the 5 T cell receptor beta chains below was sequenced from the same sample in a study of T cell responses to AZD1222 COVID-19 vaccine. The assay was immunoSEQ multiplex PCR, and TCRdb's table has in-frame clones only and misses some. The profile covers 95,000 to 130,000 clones, with about 90% appearing a single time and around 7.5% taken by the ten largest. Sequenced material: peripheral blood, taken on day 0 of AZD1222 vaccination. The origin of the receptors is an adult in good health.

This clone has a count of ten or more. Other nucleotide sequences from this sample produce the same CDR3. This chain connects TRBV4-2 to TRBJ2-2, with D perhaps matching TRBD2 (6 bases). CDR1 is LGHNA and CDR2 is YNFKEQ in the germline V gene. The length of the CDR3 is 14 residues. V was cut by 1 base and J by 4 bases, with 7 bases left in between. The CDR3, as DNA: TGTGCCAGCAGCCAAGGGGAGGTCACCGGGGAGCTGTTTTTT. Encoded protein: CASSQGEVTGELFF.

CDR3 nucleotide sequence: TGTGCCAGCAGCTTGGGACTGGGGGCTAGCACAGATACGCAGTATTTT. Encoded protein: CASSLGLGASTDTQYF. The rearrangement links TRBV5-4 to TRBJ2-3; TRBD1 is a possible D gene (6 bases). V gave up 0 bases and J gave up 0 bases, with 11 bases separating them. The CDR3 totals 16 residues. Germline loops: CDR1 SGHNT, CDR2 YYREEE (reference sequence). Full variable domain (missing parts from reference TRBV5-4 and TRBJ2-3): ETGVTQSPTHLIKTRGQQVTLRCSSQSGHNTVSWYQQALGQGPQFIFQYYREEENGRGNFPPRFSGLQFPNYSSELNVNALELDDSALYLCASSLGLGASTDTQYFGPGTRLTVL.

This chain joins TRBV30 and TRBJ1-5; tentatively, D is TRBD1 (6 bases). Germline V gene lookup returns CDR1 GTSNPN and CDR2 SVGIG (reference sequence). This CDR3 region has 13 residues. Trimming cost V 5 bases and J 6 bases, with 14 bases left between them. CDR3 sequence (DNA): TGTGCCTGGGAGCCACAGGGTGGTCAGCCCCAGCATTTT. Translated: CAWEPQGGQPQHF.

The rearrangement uses TRBV10-3 and TRBJ1-2, with 11 bases matching TRBD1. Germline V CDR1 and CDR2: ENHRY, SYGVKD. The CDR3 has 17 residues. The V and J ends lost 0 bases and 8 bases, in that order; junction bases with no gene match: 11. Written as DNA, the CDR3 is TGTGCCATCAGTGAGTCCCCGGACAGGGGGCTCAAAGGAGGCTACACCTTC. Translating it yields CAISESPDRGLKGGYTF.

This clone showed up just once. J is TRBJ1-2 and V is TRBV5-5; 7 positions agree with TRBD1. Germline trimming cut 0 bases from V and 4 bases from J; bases unmatched to any gene: 6. This CDR3 comprises 15 residues. Germline loops: CDR1 SGHKS, CDR2 YYEKEE (reference sequence). The DNA for the CDR3 is TGTGCCAGCAGCTTGGGACAGGGTCATCCCTATGGCTACACCTTC. It is translated as CASSLGQGHPYGYTF.